This T cell receptor (beta chain) was observed in a study of identical twins. MiXCR, run by TCRdb on the 5' RACE reads, gives a single entry per CDR3 protein. The profile shows 500,000 to 550,000 distinct CDR3 sequences, 20% to 25% of them singletons. This clonotype has more than one count but fewer than ten. CDR1 and CDR2 from the germline V gene are SNHLY and FYNNEI. The CDR3 length is 13 residues. V dropped 6 bases and J dropped 7 bases, with 12 bases sitting between them. The same data also went into a second study, on T cells expressing NK-cell markers.

The rearrangement links TRBV2 to TRBJ2-2; TRBD1 might be the D (5 bases). The material sequenced was CD4+ T cells sorted from blood. The sequence came from a woman younger than 30 in good health. The CDR3 sequence: CASRPQGNGELFF. The DNA of the CDR3 is TGTGCCAGCAGACCTCAGGGTAACGGGGAGCTGTTTTTT. The entire variable domain, with the rest obtained from reference TRBV2 and TRBJ2-2, is as follows: EPEVTQTPSHQVTQMGQEVILRCVPISNHLYFYWYRQILGQKVEFLVSFYNNEISEKSEIFDDQFSVERPDGSNFTLKIRSTKLEDSAMYFCASRPQGNGELFFGEGSRLTVL.